This T cell receptor (beta chain) was obtained from a study of T cell changes during pregnancy in multiple sclerosis. V lost 5 bases and J lost 9; bases outside the gene matches: 12. CDR1 and CDR2 from the germline V gene are MNHNY and SVGAGI (reference sequence). The CDR3 loop spans 15 amino acids. Generated by immunoSEQ multiplex PCR, the TCRdb table keeps only in-frame clones and is missing some. The sample shows tens of thousands of clones, approximately 91% of them seen only once. Specimen: peripheral blood, collected in the third trimester of pregnancy. The clonotype originates from a female donor with multiple sclerosis, enrolled in a pregnancy study. The chain links TRBV6-6 to TRBJ1-5; 8 bases align to TRBD1. Here the CDR3 DNA reads TGTGCCAGCAGTCCCGAGACAGGGGCAGTTCGGCCCCAGCATTTT. As protein: CASSPETGAVRPQHF.